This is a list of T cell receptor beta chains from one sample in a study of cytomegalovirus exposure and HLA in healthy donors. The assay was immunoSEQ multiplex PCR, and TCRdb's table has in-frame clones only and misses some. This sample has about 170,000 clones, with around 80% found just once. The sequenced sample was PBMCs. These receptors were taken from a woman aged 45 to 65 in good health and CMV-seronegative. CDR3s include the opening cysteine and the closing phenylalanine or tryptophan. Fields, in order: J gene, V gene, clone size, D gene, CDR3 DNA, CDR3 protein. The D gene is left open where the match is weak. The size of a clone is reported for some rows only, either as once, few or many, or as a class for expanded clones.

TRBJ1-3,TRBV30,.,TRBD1,TGTGCCTGGAGTCGGGACAGGGTCTACTCTGGAAACACCATATATTTT,CAWSRDRVYSGNTIYF
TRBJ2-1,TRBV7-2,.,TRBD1,TGTGCCAGCAGCAAGGGACAGGGGCCATATGAGCAGTTCTTC,CASSKGQGPYEQFF
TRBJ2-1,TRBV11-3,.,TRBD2,TGTGCCAGCAGCATCGGACTAGCGGGGGGGGTTGAGCAGTTCTTC,CASSIGLAGGVEQFF
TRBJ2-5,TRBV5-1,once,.,TGCGCCAGCAGCACCGCAGGGGTCGATTGGGAGACCCAGTACTTC,CASSTAGVDWETQYF
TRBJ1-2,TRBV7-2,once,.,TGTGCCAGCAGCTTTGATGCCGCTACTAACTATGGCTACACCTTC,CASSFDAATNYGYTF
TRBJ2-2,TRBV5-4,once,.,TGTGCCAGCGGCAGGGCATCGCACACCGGGGAGCTGTTTTTT,CASGRASHTGELFF
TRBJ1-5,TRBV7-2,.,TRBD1,TGTGCCAGCAGCCAACCGGGACAGGGGGCATTACAGCCCCAGCATTTT,CASSQPGQGALQPQHF
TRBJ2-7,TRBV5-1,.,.,TGCGCCAGCAGCTCGGAGGGCAGGGCCTACGAGCAGTACTTC,CASSSEGRAYEQYF
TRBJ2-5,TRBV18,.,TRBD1,TGTGCCAGCTCATCACAGGGGTGGGGAGAGACCCAGTACTTC,CASSSQGWGETQYF
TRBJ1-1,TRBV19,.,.,TGTGCCAGTAGTATTCGGGACACCGAAGCTTTCTTT,CASSIRDTEAFF
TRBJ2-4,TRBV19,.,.,TGTGCCAGTAGTCCCGGGGTATTAGCGCGGGCCAAAAACATTCAGTACTTC,CASSPGVLARAKNIQYF
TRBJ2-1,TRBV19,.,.,TGTGCCAGTAGTCTACCCGGGAGCTCCTACAATGAGCAGTTCTTC,CASSLPGSSYNEQFF
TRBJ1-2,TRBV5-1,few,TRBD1,TGCGCCAGCAGCTTGGTGACAGGGAATGATGGCTACACCTTC,CASSLVTGNDGYTF
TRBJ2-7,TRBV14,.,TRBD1,TGTGCCAGCAGCCGTTGGGGGGGACAGGGCTACGAGCAGTACTTC,CASSRWGGQGYEQYF
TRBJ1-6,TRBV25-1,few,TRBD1,TGTGCCAGCAGTGAGACAGGGGGTAGGTCACCCCTCCACTTT,CASSETGGRSPLHF
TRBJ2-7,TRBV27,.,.,TGTGCCAGCAGTACCCACCCGCGGGCAACAGGGACCTACGAGCAGTACTTC,CASSTHPRATGTYEQYF
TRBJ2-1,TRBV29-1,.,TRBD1,TGCAGCGCTCAGACAGGGACCTACTACAATGAGCAGTTCTTC,CSAQTGTYYNEQFF
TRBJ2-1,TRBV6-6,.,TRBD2,TGTGCCAGCAGTCCCGGGACTAGCGTGACGAATGAGCAGTTCTTC,CASSPGTSVTNEQFF
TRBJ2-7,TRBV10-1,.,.,TGCGCCAGCAGTCGGGGTGGGGGGTTCGAGCAGTACTTC,CASSRGGGFEQYF
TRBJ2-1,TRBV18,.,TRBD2,TGTGCCAGCTCAGGGACTAGCGGGCTGAGCTCCTACAATGAGCAGTTCTTC,CASSGTSGLSSYNEQFF
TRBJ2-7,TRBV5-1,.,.,TGCGCCAGCAGCTTGGTGATACAGGGTGGCGGCAAAAGGGACGAGCAGTACTTC,CASSLVIQGGGKRDEQYF
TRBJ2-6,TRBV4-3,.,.,TGCGCCAGCAGCCAAGCTGGTGCGGTGGTTTCAGGGGCCAACGTCCTGACTTTC,CASSQAGAVVSGANVLTF
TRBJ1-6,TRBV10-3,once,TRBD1,TGTGCCATCAGGACCACAGGGGACAATTCACCCCTCCACTTT,CAIRTTGDNSPLHF
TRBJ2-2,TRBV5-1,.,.,TGCGCCAGCAGCTTGTTCCAGGGAGGAACCGGGGAGCTGTTTTTT,CASSLFQGGTGELFF
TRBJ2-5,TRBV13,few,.,TGTGCCAGCGGGCACCGGCTTCTCGGGACCCAGTACTTC,CASGHRLLGTQYF
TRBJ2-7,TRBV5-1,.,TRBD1,TGCGCCAGCAGGCTGGAGGGACAGGGTAGAGTAAGGGACTTC,CASRLEGQGRVRDF
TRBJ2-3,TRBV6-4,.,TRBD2,TGTGCCAGCACGAGGGAGCGGGACCGCACAGATACGCAGTATTTT,CASTRERDRTDTQYF
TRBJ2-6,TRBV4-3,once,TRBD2,TGCGCCAGCAGCCAAGATGGGAGGGCAACTGGGGCCAACGTCCTGACTTTC,CASSQDGRATGANVLTF
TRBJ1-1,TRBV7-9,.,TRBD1,TGTGCCAGCAGCCCGACTCCCGGGACAGGGGGCTTGAACACTGAAGCTTTCTTT,CASSPTPGTGGLNTEAFF
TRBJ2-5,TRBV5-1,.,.,TGCGCCAGCAGCCCAGGCCCGACAGGCGTGGGAGAGACCCAGTACTTC,CASSPGPTGVGETQYF